This TCR beta chain was sequenced in a study of OX40 agonist ivuxolimab in advanced cancers. With regard to the full study: Ivuxolimab was a fully human IgG2 agonistic monoclonal antibody targeting the costimulatory receptor OX40 (CD134). The paper covers the monotherapy dose-escalation part of the phase I ivuxolimab trial, which included N of about 56 patients. Patients were allowed to have had prior anti-PD-1, anti-PD-L1 or anti-CTLA-4 therapy, and 30% to 40% of the dose-escalation patients had previously received checkpoint inhibitors. Peripheral TCRbeta sequencing aimed to test whether ivuxolimab altered TCR sequence diversity and caused clonal T-cell expansion. Of the roughly 51 dose-escalation patients, hepatocellular carcinoma was present in about 20, melanoma in roughly 15, renal cell carcinoma in 9 and head and neck cancer in 9. Intravenous ivuxolimab was administered to patients every 2 weeks at six dose levels: 0.01, 0.1, 0.3, 1.5, 3 and 10 mg/kg. Three dose-escalation patients achieved partial responses, one with hepatocellular carcinoma and two with cutaneous melanoma. A male proportion of roughly 85% and a mean age of roughly 55 years, ranging from about 23 to 90, were recorded for the dose-escalation cohort. Study-wide conclusions, independent of this receptor: After ivuxolimab, CD8+ T cells had more expanded clones than CD4+ T cells on average. At doses of 0.1 to 3.0 mg/kg, clonal expansion of both CD4+ and CD8+ T cells in blood was seen between baseline and week 6. The antigen specificity of the peripheral T cells that underwent clonal expansion was not determined. Partial responders in the 0.1-3.0 mg/kg groups had among the lowest normalized peripheral clonal expansion, especially among CD8+ T cells. Low levels of normalized T-cell clonal expansion were also shown by some nonresponding patients.

The CDR3 holds 15 amino acids from the cysteine to the phenylalanine. The CDR3 DNA has 45 bases and is translated from base 1. CDR1 SSHAT and CDR2 FNYEAQ were looked up in the germline V gene (reference sequence). V sheds 1 base and J sheds 0 bases, leaving 7 bases between their ends. Worth noting for this clone: Its antigen has not been determined. Per-nucleotide qualities are absent, and no much larger clonotype sits a single base away.

The trial excluded patients who had a history of autoimmune disease or were on systemic immunosuppression. In every dose cohort, peripheral blood was drawn for TCR sequencing at baseline, cycle 4 day 1, and cycle 7 day 1. The samples were drawn from a first-in-human, open-label, multicenter phase I dose-escalation trial of ivuxolimab. Adults with locally advanced or metastatic melanoma, renal cell carcinoma, hepatocellular carcinoma or head and neck squamous cell carcinoma were enrolled in the trial. CD4+ and CD8+ T cells were sorted separately from peripheral blood before TCR sequencing. For sequencing of the TCRbeta CDR3 region, genomic DNA was extracted from the sorted cells. The immunoSEQ Assay was used for sequencing of TCRbeta CDR3 regions. As stored in TCRdb, this immuneACCESS dataset retains in-frame rearrangements with V and J assigned. A fraction of the clones does not appear; measured against another copy, unresolved V genes explain less than half of the discrepancy, and the remainder lacks a known reason. Recorded for this sample are 65,000 to 70,000 clones; approximately 78% of them occurred a single time. The top ten constitute about 0.42% of the sample.

The chain employs TRBV7-7 and TRBJ2-1, with no confidently assigned D gene. Sequencing used CD4+ or CD8+ T cells sorted from blood, obtained in a trial of the OX40 agonist ivuxolimab. The TCR originated in an adult with an advanced solid tumor such as melanoma, head and neck, liver or kidney cancer. The CDR3 reads as follows: CASSLGASSYNEQFF. The nucleotides are TGTGCCAGCAGCTTAGGTGCTAGCTCCTACAATGAGCAGTTCTTC.